This T cell receptor (beta chain) was recorded in a study of OX40 agonist ivuxolimab in advanced cancers. About the research overall: Clinicians treated patients with ivuxolimab, an agonistic anti-OX40 (CD134) antibody.

For this clone: The same CDR3 is also encoded by other DNA sequences in this sample.

Profiled with immunoSEQ multiplex PCR; TCRdb holds only in-frame clones, not every one. The table lists tens of thousands of clones, 84% of them singletons, with approximately 7% in the top ten. The V end lost 0 bases, the J end lost 5 bases, and 7 bases lay between the germline ends. Per germline, CDR1 MNHEY and CDR2 SVGAGI. The CDR3 runs to 13 residues. The sequence came from an adult with an advanced solid tumor such as melanoma, head and neck, liver or kidney cancer. The sample in question was CD4+ or CD8+ T cells sorted from blood, obtained in a trial of the OX40 agonist ivuxolimab. The chain joins TRBV6-5 to TRBJ1-1, with D possibly matching TRBD1 (5 bases). The CDR3, as DNA: TGTGCCAGCAGTTACTCGGGGGGGACTGAAGCTTTCTTT. Protein sequence: CASSYSGGTEAFF.